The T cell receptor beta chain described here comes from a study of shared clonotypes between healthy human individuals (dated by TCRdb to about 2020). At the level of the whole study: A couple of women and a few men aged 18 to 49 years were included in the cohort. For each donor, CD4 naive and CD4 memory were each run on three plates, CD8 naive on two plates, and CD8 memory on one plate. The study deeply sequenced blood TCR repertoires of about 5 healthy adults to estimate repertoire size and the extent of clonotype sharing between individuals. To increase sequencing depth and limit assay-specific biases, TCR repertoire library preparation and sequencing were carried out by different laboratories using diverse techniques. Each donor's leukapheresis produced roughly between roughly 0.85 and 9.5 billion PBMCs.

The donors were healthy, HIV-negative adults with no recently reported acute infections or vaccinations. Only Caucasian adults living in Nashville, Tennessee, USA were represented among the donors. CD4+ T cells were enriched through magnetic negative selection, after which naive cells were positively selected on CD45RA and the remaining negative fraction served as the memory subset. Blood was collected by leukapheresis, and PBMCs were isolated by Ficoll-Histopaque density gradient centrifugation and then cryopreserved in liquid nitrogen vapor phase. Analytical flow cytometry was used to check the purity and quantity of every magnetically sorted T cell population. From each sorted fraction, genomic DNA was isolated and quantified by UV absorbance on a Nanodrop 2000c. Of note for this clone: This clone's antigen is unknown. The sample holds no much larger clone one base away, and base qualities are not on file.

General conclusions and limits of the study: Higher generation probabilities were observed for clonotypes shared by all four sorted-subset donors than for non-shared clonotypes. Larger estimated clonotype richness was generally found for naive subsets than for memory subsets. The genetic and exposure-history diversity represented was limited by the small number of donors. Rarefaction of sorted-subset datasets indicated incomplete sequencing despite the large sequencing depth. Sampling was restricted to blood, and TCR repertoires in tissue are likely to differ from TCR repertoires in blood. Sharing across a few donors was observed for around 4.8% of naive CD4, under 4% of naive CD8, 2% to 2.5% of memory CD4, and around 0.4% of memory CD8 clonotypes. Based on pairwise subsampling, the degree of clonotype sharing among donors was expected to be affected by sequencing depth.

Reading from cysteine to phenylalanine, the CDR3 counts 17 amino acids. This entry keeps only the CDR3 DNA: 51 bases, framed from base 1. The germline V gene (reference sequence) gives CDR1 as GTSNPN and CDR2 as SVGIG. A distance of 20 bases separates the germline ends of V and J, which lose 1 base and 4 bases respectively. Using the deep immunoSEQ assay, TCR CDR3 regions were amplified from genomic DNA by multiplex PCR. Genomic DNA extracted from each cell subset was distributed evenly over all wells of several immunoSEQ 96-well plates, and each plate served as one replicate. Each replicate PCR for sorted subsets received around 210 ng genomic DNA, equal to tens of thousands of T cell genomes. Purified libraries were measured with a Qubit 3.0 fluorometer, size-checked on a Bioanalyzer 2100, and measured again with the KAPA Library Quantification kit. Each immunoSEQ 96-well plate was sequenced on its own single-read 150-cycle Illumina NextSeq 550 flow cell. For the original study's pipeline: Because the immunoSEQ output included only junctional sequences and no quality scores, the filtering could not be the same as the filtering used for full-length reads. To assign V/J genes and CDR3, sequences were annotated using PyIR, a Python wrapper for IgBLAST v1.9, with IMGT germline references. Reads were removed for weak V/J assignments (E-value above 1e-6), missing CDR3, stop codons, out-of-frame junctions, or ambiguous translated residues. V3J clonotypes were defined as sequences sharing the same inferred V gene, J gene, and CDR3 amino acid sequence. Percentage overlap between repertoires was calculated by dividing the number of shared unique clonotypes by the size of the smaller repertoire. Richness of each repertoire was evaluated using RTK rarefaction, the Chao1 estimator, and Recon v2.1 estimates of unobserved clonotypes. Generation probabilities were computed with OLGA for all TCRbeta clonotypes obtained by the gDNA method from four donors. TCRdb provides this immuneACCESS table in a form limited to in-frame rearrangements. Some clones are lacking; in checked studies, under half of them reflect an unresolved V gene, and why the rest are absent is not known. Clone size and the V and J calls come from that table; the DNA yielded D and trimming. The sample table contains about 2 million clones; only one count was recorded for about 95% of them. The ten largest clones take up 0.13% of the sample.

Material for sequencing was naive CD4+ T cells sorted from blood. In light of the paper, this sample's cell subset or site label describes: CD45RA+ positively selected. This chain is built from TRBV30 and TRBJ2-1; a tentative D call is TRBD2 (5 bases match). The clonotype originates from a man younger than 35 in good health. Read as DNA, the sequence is TGTGCCTGGAGTGCAACCTTTAGCGCCGTCGGGTACAATGAGCAGTTCTTC. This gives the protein CAWSATFSAVGYNEQFF. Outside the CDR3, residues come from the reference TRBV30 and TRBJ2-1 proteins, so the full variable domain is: SQTIHQWPATLVQPVGSPLSLECTVEGTSNPNLYWYRQAAGRGLQLLFYSVGIGQISSEVPQNLSASRPQDRQFILSSKKLLLSDSGFYLCAWSATFSAVGYNEQFFGPGTRLTVL.